What follows describes a single TCR beta chain. This CDR3 contains 15 residues. Germline trimming cut 8 bases from V and 2 bases from J; bases unmatched to any gene: 10. Germline V gene data show CDR1 as WNHNN and CDR2 as SYGVQD (reference sequence). This entry belongs to a study of blood T cell repertoires in COVID-19. This table comes from immunoSEQ multiplex PCR, and its TCRdb copy is limited to in-frame clones, with some not included. Here the sample spans 250,000 to 300,000 clones, 89% being singletons. Sequencing was carried out using peripheral blood. This clonotype was obtained from a woman in her thirties with COVID-19, enrolled during active disease. The chain carries TRBV10-1 and TRBJ2-5, with 8 positions matching TRBD2. CDR3 sequence reads: CASGYGLAGQETQYF. The CDR3 DNA reads TGCGCCAGCGGCTATGGGCTAGCGGGTCAAGAGACCCAGTACTTC.